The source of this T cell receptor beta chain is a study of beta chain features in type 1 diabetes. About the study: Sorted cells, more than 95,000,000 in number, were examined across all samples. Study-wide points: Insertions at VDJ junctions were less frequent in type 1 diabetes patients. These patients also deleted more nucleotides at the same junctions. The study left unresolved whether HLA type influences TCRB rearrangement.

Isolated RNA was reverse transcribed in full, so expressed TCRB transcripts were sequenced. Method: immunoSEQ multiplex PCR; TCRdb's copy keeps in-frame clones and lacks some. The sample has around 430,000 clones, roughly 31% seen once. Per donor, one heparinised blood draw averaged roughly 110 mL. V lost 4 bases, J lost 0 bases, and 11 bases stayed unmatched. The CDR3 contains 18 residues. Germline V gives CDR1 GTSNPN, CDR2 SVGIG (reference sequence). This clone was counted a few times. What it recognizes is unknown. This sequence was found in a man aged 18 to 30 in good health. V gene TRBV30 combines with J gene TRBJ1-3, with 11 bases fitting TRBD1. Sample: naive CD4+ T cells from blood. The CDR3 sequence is CAWTKLAGTGGSGNTIYF. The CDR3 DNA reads TGTGCCTGGACTAAACTCGCCGGGACAGGGGGCTCTGGAAACACCATATATTTT.